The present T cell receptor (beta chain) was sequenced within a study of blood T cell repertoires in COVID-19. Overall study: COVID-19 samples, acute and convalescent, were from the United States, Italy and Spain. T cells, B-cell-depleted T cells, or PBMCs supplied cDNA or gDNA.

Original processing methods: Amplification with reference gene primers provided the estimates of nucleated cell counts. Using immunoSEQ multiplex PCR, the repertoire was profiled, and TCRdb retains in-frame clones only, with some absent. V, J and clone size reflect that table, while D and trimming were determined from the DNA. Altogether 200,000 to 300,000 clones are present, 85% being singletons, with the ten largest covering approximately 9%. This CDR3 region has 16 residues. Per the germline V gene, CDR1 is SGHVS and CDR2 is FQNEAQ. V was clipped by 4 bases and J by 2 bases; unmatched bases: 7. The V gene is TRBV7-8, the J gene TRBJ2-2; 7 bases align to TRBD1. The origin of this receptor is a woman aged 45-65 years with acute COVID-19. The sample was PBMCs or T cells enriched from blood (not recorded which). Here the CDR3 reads CASSSGQRLNTGELFF. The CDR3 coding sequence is TGTGCCAGCAGCTCGGGACAGAGACTTAACACCGGGGAGCTGTTTTTT.